This T cell receptor beta chain is from a study of T cell responses to AZD1222 COVID-19 vaccine. About the study: Analysis merged second doses at about 4 or about 12 weeks.

Study-level results: Spike-specific TCR breadth and depth were elevated following two AZD1222 doses.

Some clones are missing from TCRdb's copy, which holds only in-frame ones; the method was immunoSEQ multiplex PCR. This sample has about 140,000 clones, with 80% to 95% found just once. CDR1 LGHDT and CDR2 YNNKEL come from the germline V gene (reference sequence). V was clipped by 2 bases and J by 5 bases; unmatched bases: 5. This CDR3 is 15 amino acids long. In the case of this clone: The antigen is unknown.

The clonotype was recovered from an adult in good health. The sample consisted of peripheral blood, taken on day 0 of AZD1222 vaccination. V and J are TRBV3-1 (or the pseudogene TRBV3-2) and TRBJ2-3, with 9 bases lining up with TRBD1. In DNA, the CDR3 is TGTGCCAGCAGCCAATCTAACAGGGGGCAAGATACGCAGTATTTT. Translation gives CASSQSNRGQDTQYF.